Detailed here is one T cell receptor (beta chain). What it recognizes is unknown. Sequencing used immunoSEQ multiplex PCR; TCRdb keeps in-frame clones, though not all of them. The table has 11,000 or so clones, less than 35% seen once. Germline CDR1 and CDR2: SGHDN and FVKESK. This CDR3 contains 15 residues. Trimming took 0 bases from V and 4 from J, leaving 7 bases between them. The sample comes from a study of T cells in localized non-small cell lung cancer. Overall study results and limits: Clonality of T cells reached its maximum in uninvolved adjacent lung, surpassing tumor. The appearance of a median approximately 55 of the top 100 tumor clones was seen in adjacent lung.

The specimen comprised lung tumor tissue, sampled before any cancer treatment. V is TRBV14 and J is TRBJ2-6; D uncertain. This clonotype originated in a man aged 40-75 years with stage I lung adenocarcinoma. The CDR3 here is CASSQDGTGANVLTF. Written as DNA, the CDR3 is TGTGCCAGCAGCCAAGATGGTACCGGGGCCAACGTCCTGACTTTC.